These 29 T cell receptor beta chains were all obtained from the same sample, sequenced in a study of cytotoxic CD8 clonotypes in ibrutinib-treated CLL. Using immunoSEQ multiplex PCR, the repertoire was profiled, and TCRdb retains in-frame clones only, with some absent. The top ten clones hold around 13% of a sample with roughly 28,000 clones, roughly 60% of them seen once. Here the sequenced sample was PBMCs, taken before ibrutinib treatment. These receptors were collected from a human donor with chronic lymphocytic leukemia.

This clone appeared a few times. J is TRBJ2-7 and V is TRBV27, with D hard to call. Germline CDR1 is MNHEY and CDR2 is SMNVEV (reference sequence). The CDR3 has 11 residues. Between the trimmed V and J ends, which lost 7 bases and 3 bases, there was a span of 7 bases. The CDR3 DNA follows: TGTGCCAGCATGATAGGCTACGAGCAGTACTTC. The encoded protein is CASMIGYEQYF.

J is TRBJ1-4 and V is TRBV5-6, with D hard to call. Trimming stripped 0 bases from V and 4 bases from J, with 10 bases between. This CDR3 is built from 15 residues. The germline CDR1 and CDR2 sequences are SGHDT and YYEEEE. The CDR3 loop reads CASSLAGRYNEKLFF. The CDR3 DNA follows: TGTGCCAGCAGCTTGGCCGGACGGTATAATGAAAAACTGTTTTTT.

V is TRBV30 and J is TRBJ2-2; 7 positions match TRBD1. Looked up from germline, CDR1 is GTSNPN and CDR2 is SVGIG (reference sequence). The V segment lost 0 bases and the J segment 6 bases; nucleotides outside the gene matches: 7. The CDR3 covers 15 residues. This CDR3 is CAWSVRDRDSGELFF. The DNA of the CDR3 is TGTGCCTGGAGTGTACGAGACAGGGATTCCGGGGAGCTGTTTTTT.

The chain has TRBV29-1 and TRBJ2-1; no clear D gene. The CDR3 covers 13 residues. Germline values: CDR1 SQVTM, CDR2 ANQGSEA. Trimming took off 4 bases at V and 0 bases at J, with 7 bases between the two ends. CDR3 protein: CSVVGISYNEQFF. The CDR3 DNA is TGCAGCGTTGTCGGTATCTCCTACAATGAGCAGTTCTTC.

This chain connects TRBV7-3 to TRBJ2-2; D perhaps matches TRBD1 (6 bases). With 5 bases removed from V and 2 bases from J, the gap between germline ends came to 12 bases. Germline lookup yields CDR1 SGHTA and CDR2 FQGTGA. The CDR3 contains 15 residues. The CDR3 DNA reads TGTGCCAGCAGCCCTGGACAGCCCAACACCGGGGAGCTGTTTTTT. Amino acid sequence: CASSPGQPNTGELFF.

The chain couples TRBV7-9 to TRBJ1-2, with D maybe TRBD1 (5 bases). Germline lookup yields CDR1 SEHNR and CDR2 FQNEAQ (reference sequence). The CDR3 consists of 13 residues. The ends were cut back, 6 bases at V and 6 bases at J, with 14 bases in the middle. In DNA form, the CDR3 reads TGTGCCAGCAGACCCGGGACGGAGAATGGCTACACCTTC. Its translation: CASRPGTENGYTF. Filled out from reference TRBV7-9 and TRBJ1-2, the complete variable domain reads DTGVSQNPRHKITKRGQNVTFRCDPISEHNRLYWYRQTLGQGPEFLTYFQNEAQLEKSRLLSDRFSAERPKGSFSTLEIQRTEQGDSAMYLCASRPGTENGYTFGSGTRLTVV.

This CDR3 is CASSPPGGAVAFF. The CDR3 DNA is TGTGCCAGCAGCCCCCCCGGGGGGGCCGTAGCTTTCTTT. V gene TRBV5-4 combines with J gene TRBJ1-1; weak D call: TRBD1 (6 bases). Looked up from germline, CDR1 is SGHNT and CDR2 is YYREEE (reference sequence). The CDR3 runs to 13 residues. The ends were cut back, 4 bases at V and 10 bases at J, with 17 bases in the middle.

J is TRBJ1-5 and V is TRBV23-1; D is unresolved. TRBV23-1 is noted as an ORF with a role that remains uncertain. The CDR3 is 22 residues long. Trimming took 6 bases from V and 2 from J, leaving 35 bases between them. CDR3 bases: TGCGCCAGCAGACCGCCCTCCCCAAGGCCCTTCCGGTCGCCTCCGGGCAATCAGCCCCAGCATTTT. It translates to CASRPPSPRPFRSPPGNQPQHF.

V gene TRBV14 combines with J gene TRBJ1-2; no definite D call. Trimming removed 2 bases at V and 4 bases at J, with 14 bases between. The CDR3 is 15 amino acids. Germline V gene sequence: CDR1 SGHDN, CDR2 FVKESK. CDR3 in amino acids: CASSQTSVLSYGYTF. As DNA, the CDR3 is TGTGCCAGCAGCCAAACGTCAGTCCTATCCTATGGCTACACCTTC. The variable domain in full, completed from reference TRBV14 and TRBJ1-2, reads EAGVTQFPSHSVIEKGQTVTLRCDPISGHDNLYWYRRVMGKEIKFLLHFVKESKQDESGMPNNRFLAERTGGTYSTLKVQPAELEDSGVYFCASSQTSVLSYGYTFGSGTRLTVV.

The chain employs TRBV28 and TRBJ2-3; 10 nucleotides align to TRBD2. Per germline, CDR1 MDHEN and CDR2 SYDVKM. This CDR3 spans 16 amino acids. Losses at the gene ends were 3 bases for V and 1 base for J; bases not matched to a gene: 4. CDR3 nucleotides: TGTGCCAGCAGTTTTGGAACTAGCGGGGGCACAGATACGCAGTATTTT. As protein: CASSFGTSGGTDTQYF.

DNA for the CDR3: TGTGCCAGCAGTTTCGGGGCCTACAATGAGCAGTTCTTC. Translated, it gives CASSFGAYNEQFF. The chain couples TRBV27 to TRBJ2-1; weak D call: TRBD2 (5 bases). Trimming shortened V by 3 bases and J by 2 bases, and 5 bases separated the two germline ends. Germline loops: CDR1 MNHEY, CDR2 SMNVEV (reference sequence). The CDR3 has 13 residues.

The CDR3: CASSKTLEGSYEQYF. CDR3 DNA sequence: TGTGCCAGCAGTAAGACTCTCGAGGGGTCCTACGAGCAGTACTTC. The chain recombines TRBV2 with TRBJ2-7, with D perhaps assigned TRBD1 or TRBD2 (5 bases each). The CDR3 has 15 amino acids. Between the trimmed V and J ends, which lost 5 bases and 1 base, there was a span of 15 bases. Germline V lookup: CDR1 SNHLY, CDR2 FYNNEI.

This clone showed up just once. The gene calls are TRBV18 and TRBJ2-7; 8 bases fit TRBD1. The CDR3 length is 16 residues. J was trimmed by 3 bases and V by 3 bases; bases with no gene match: 10. Germline CDR1 and CDR2: KGHSH and LQKENI. The CDR3 DNA follows: TGTGCCAGCTCACCTCAGGGGACAGGAGCCCTCTACGAGCAGTACTTC. Its translation is CASSPQGTGALYEQYF.

The V call is TRBV5-1, the J call TRBJ2-7, with TRBD2 identical over 9 bases. J was trimmed by 3 bases and V by 0 bases; bases with no gene match: 1. Germline-derived CDR1 and CDR2 are SGHRS and YFSETQ. This CDR3 spans 14 amino acids. CDR3 sequence (DNA): TGCGCCAGCAGCTTGGCTAGCGGGGACTACGAGCAGTACTTC. Translation gives CASSLASGDYEQYF.

The rearrangement uses TRBV5-4 and TRBJ2-3; 11 bases align to TRBD2. CDR1 is SGHNT, CDR2 YYREEE, per germline (reference sequence). The CDR3 loop spans 20 amino acids. V was clipped by 4 bases and J by 5 bases; unmatched bases: 21. The CDR3 loop is CASSGGPGQGATSGRDTQYF. DNA for the CDR3: TGTGCCAGCAGCGGGGGTCCAGGGCAGGGGGCAACTAGCGGGAGAGATACGCAGTATTTT.

The gene calls are TRBV19 and TRBJ2-7; TRBD1 agrees at 9 bases. The trim removed 8 bases at V and 1 base at J, leaving 9 bases unmatched. CDR1 and CDR2 from the germline V gene are LNHDA and SQIVND (reference sequence). The CDR3 consists of 15 residues. The CDR3 protein is CASGAGTGKSYEQYF. The CDR3 coding sequence is TGTGCCAGTGGGGCCGGGACAGGGAAATCCTACGAGCAGTACTTC.

This clone was detected a few times. J is TRBJ1-2 and V is TRBV18, with D possibly TRBD1 on 6 matching bases. This CDR3 contains 14 residues. CDR1 and CDR2 from the germline V gene are KGHSH and LQKENI. Trimming removed 1 base from V and 11 bases from J, with 17 bases in between. The CDR3 nucleotides are TGTGCCAGCTCACCACGAGAACAGGGTGGAGGTTACACCTTC. Residues: CASSPREQGGGYTF.

This rearrangement joins TRBV18 to TRBJ2-5; D is uncertain. This CDR3 spans 13 amino acids. The germline gives CDR1 KGHSH, CDR2 LQKENI. V was trimmed by 4 bases and J by 0 bases, leaving 6 bases between them. CDR3 loop: CASSQVNQETQYF. CDR3 nucleotides: TGTGCCAGCTCACAAGTAAACCAAGAGACCCAGTACTTC.

V usage is TRBV4-1 and J usage is TRBJ1-1, with TRBD1 matching over 9 bases. Germline CDR1 is MGHRA and CDR2 is YSYEKL. The CDR3 sequence is 13 residues long. V lost 5 bases, J lost 5 bases, and 3 bases stayed unmatched. The CDR3 DNA sequence: TGCGCCAGCAGCGGACAGGGGCGTACTGAAGCTTTCTTT. Its translation: CASSGQGRTEAFF.

V usage is TRBV4-2 and J usage is TRBJ2-3; 12 bases map to TRBD2. Looked up from germline, CDR1 is LGHNA and CDR2 is YNFKEQ. With 0 bases clipped from V and 4 bases from J, the junction kept 8 bases outside the gene matches. This CDR3 has 18 residues. The CDR3 region is CASSQEGPSGGGADTQYF. The CDR3 DNA follows: TGTGCCAGCAGCCAAGAAGGGCCTAGCGGGGGGGGAGCAGATACGCAGTATTTT.

The chain is built from TRBV5-4 and TRBJ2-1; possibly TRBD2 for D (5 bases). Germline loops: CDR1 SGHNT, CDR2 YYREEE (reference sequence). Trimming took off 4 bases at V and 10 bases at J, with 18 bases between the two ends. The CDR3 is made up of 14 amino acids. The CDR3 loop is CASSPERRDIEQFF. In DNA form, the CDR3 reads TGTGCCAGCAGCCCCGAGCGGAGAGACATCGAGCAGTTCTTC.

This clone was picked up a small number of times. The rearrangement links TRBV27 to TRBJ2-7; 8 bases are shared with TRBD2. Per germline, CDR1 MNHEY and CDR2 SMNVEV (reference sequence). V shed 8 bases and J 0 bases; nucleotides not matched to a gene: 3. CDR3 length: 13 residues. The chain's CDR3 is CASASGGSYEQYF. In DNA form, the CDR3 reads TGTGCCAGCGCGAGCGGGGGCTCCTACGAGCAGTACTTC.

This clone is a singleton in its sample. V usage is TRBV5-1 and J usage is TRBJ2-2; 8 bases line up with TRBD2. Unmatched junction bases numbered 6, after V lost 4 bases and J lost 1 base. The CDR3 is 16 residues long. Per the germline V gene, CDR1 is SGHRS and CDR2 is YFSETQ. The chain's CDR3 is CASSGAGDLNTGELFF. The CDR3 nucleotides are TGCGCCAGCAGCGGAGCGGGGGACTTGAACACCGGGGAGCTGTTTTTT. Complete variable domain (other parts from reference TRBV5-1 and TRBJ2-2): KAGVTQTPRYLIKTRGQQVTLSCSPISGHRSVSWYQQTPGQGLQFLFEYFSETQRNKGNFPGRFSGRQFSNSRSEMNVSTLELGDSALYLCASSGAGDLNTGELFFGEGSRLTVL.

This clone was seen a handful of times. The chain couples TRBV6-1 to TRBJ1-2; the D is unclear. V lost 3 bases and J 4 bases, leaving 9 bases between the germline ends. Germline loops: CDR1 MNHNS, CDR2 SASEGT. This CDR3 has 13 residues. The CDR3 DNA follows: TGTGCCAGCAGTGACTGGCAGACCTATGGCTACACCTTC. It encodes CASSDWQTYGYTF.

V gene TRBV10-3 combines with J gene TRBJ2-7; 9 bases agree with TRBD1. The germline gives CDR1 ENHRY, CDR2 SYGVKD. V shed 7 bases, J shed 6 bases, and the junction held 10 bases outside the gene matches. This CDR3 has 14 residues. The chain's CDR3 is CAINTGGGEGEQYF. CDR3 in DNA: TGTGCCATCAATACAGGGGGCGGTGAGGGCGAGCAGTACTTC.

This sequence joins TRBV19 and TRBJ2-6; D unclear. The CDR3 loop spans 18 amino acids. Trimming took 4 bases from V and 5 from J, leaving 21 bases between them. Germline V CDR1 and CDR2: LNHDA, SQIVND (reference sequence). CDR3 amino acids: CASSNHSTNQSRANVLTF. Written as DNA, the CDR3 is TGTGCCAGTAGTAACCACTCGACAAATCAAAGTCGGGCCAACGTCCTGACTTTC.

V and J are TRBV6-5 and TRBJ1-2; D is uncertain. The germline gives CDR1 MNHEY, CDR2 SVGAGI. Trimming took off 2 bases at V and 2 bases at J, with 12 bases between the two ends. The CDR3 spans 15 residues. CDR3 bases: TGTGCCAGCAGTTACCGTTTGTCGGTGAACTATGGCTACACCTTC. It is translated as CASSYRLSVNYGYTF.

The rearrangement joins TRBV18 to TRBJ1-4; TRBD1 matches 9 bases. Germline lookup yields CDR1 KGHSH and CDR2 LQKENI. This CDR3 contains 15 residues. V dropped 6 bases and J dropped 4; count of bases not matched to a gene: 6. This CDR3 is CASSAGQGNNEKLFF. The CDR3 DNA reads as TGTGCCAGCTCGGCGGGACAGGGCAATAATGAAAAACTGTTTTTT.

The J gene is TRBJ1-4, the V gene TRBV10-1; TRBD1 might be the D (6 bases). CDR3 length: 14 amino acids. V lost 3 bases and J 8 bases, leaving 13 bases between the germline ends. The germline gives CDR1 WNHNN, CDR2 SYGVQD (reference sequence). The CDR3 coding sequence is TGCGCCAGCAGTGAAGGGGGGCGCGGCGAAAAACTGTTTTTT. This gives the protein CASSEGGRGEKLFF.